This T cell receptor (beta chain) was found in a study of T cells in Graves' hyperthyroidism and ophthalmopathy. This clonotype was recorded many times. Researchers took RNA transcripts and amplified the TCR beta CDR3 regions from them. HTBI primers were the set used in a first-round RT-PCR of the TCR CDR3. Via MiXCR, TCRdb re-called the multiplex PCR reads, giving one row per CDR3 protein. The profile shows about 360,000 distinct CDR3 sequences, approximately 19% of them singletons. V lost 5 bases to trimming and J lost 1 base, with 11 bases between them. Germline V gives CDR1 PRHDT, CDR2 FYEKMQ (reference sequence). There are 14 residues in the CDR3.

The V gene is TRBV13, the J gene TRBJ1-1, with D possibly TRBD1 on 5 matching bases. This receptor was taken from a woman in her late teens or twenties with Graves' hyperthyroidism. Specimen: blood. The CDR3 protein is CASSRPQGNTEAFF. DNA for the CDR3: TGTGCCAGCAGCCGCCCTCAGGGGAACACTGAAGCTTTCTTT. Filled out from reference TRBV13 and TRBJ1-1, the complete variable domain reads AAGVIQSPRHLIKEKRETATLKCYPIPRHDTVYWYQQGPGQDPQFLISFYEKMQSDKGSIPDRFSAQQFSDYHSELNMSSLELGDSALYFCASSRPQGNTEAFFGQGTRLTVV.